A selection of T cell receptor beta chains follows, all from one sample in a study of Tregs in tolerant kidney transplant recipients. Produced via immunoSEQ multiplex PCR; TCRdb's table is partial and in-frame only. The sample has tens of thousands of clones, more than 85% seen once. This material consisted of Tregs from blood, taken before the transplant. Receptors originate from a human donor who received a combined kidney and bone marrow transplant. Each CDR3 is given with its conserved first and last residue. Fields, in order: clone size, V gene, J gene, D gene, CDR3 DNA, CDR3 protein. D genes are given only for firm matches. Not every row has a clone size; where given, it reads once, few, many or a size class.

abundance: -
v_gene: TRBV9
j_gene: TRBJ2-1
d_gene: TRBD2
CDR3nt: TGTGCCAGCAGCGCCCCTAGCGGCTACAATGAGCAGTTCTTC
CDR3aa: CASSAPSGYNEQFF

abundance: -
v_gene: TRBV5-1
j_gene: TRBJ2-3
d_gene: TRBD2
CDR3nt: TGCGCCAGCAGCATGGCCCCACTAGCGGGGCTCAGCACAGATACGCAGTATTTT
CDR3aa: CASSMAPLAGLSTDTQYF

abundance: -
v_gene: TRBV6-1
j_gene: TRBJ1-3
d_gene: TRBD1
CDR3nt: TGTGCCGCCCAGGGGGATGTGAGCGCCATATATTTT
CDR3aa: CAAQGDVSAIYF

abundance: once
v_gene: TRBV15
j_gene: TRBJ2-2
d_gene: TRBD2
CDR3nt: TGTGCCACCAGCAGGACTAGCGGAAACACCGGGGAGCTGTTTTTT
CDR3aa: CATSRTSGNTGELFF

abundance: -
v_gene: TRBV29-1
j_gene: TRBJ2-7
d_gene: TRBD1
CDR3nt: TGCAGCGTCACCTCTCTAGGGGGCAAAGAGCAGTACTTC
CDR3aa: CSVTSLGGKEQYF

abundance: -
v_gene: TRBV28
j_gene: TRBJ2-5
d_gene: TRBD2
CDR3nt: TGTGCCAGCAGCTACCCGACTAGCGGAGGGGAAGAGACCCAGTACTTC
CDR3aa: CASSYPTSGGEETQYF

abundance: once
v_gene: TRBV19
j_gene: TRBJ2-3
d_gene: TRBD2
CDR3nt: TGTGCCAGTAGTATCGCCGGGACTAGCGCAGATACGCAGTATTTT
CDR3aa: CASSIAGTSADTQYF

abundance: -
v_gene: TRBV6-1
j_gene: TRBJ2-7
d_gene: TRBD2
CDR3nt: TGTGCCAGCAGTGTGTTGGCTAGCGGAACCTACGAGCAGTACTTC
CDR3aa: CASSVLASGTYEQYF

abundance: -
v_gene: TRBV19
j_gene: TRBJ1-5
d_gene: -
CDR3nt: TGTGCCAGTAGTATGGGGACCCCGAGGGGTCAGCCCCAGCATTTT
CDR3aa: CASSMGTPRGQPQHF

abundance: -
v_gene: TRBV15
j_gene: TRBJ1-4
d_gene: -
CDR3nt: TGTGCCACCAGAGATGGCGCCTCGCTTGGTAATGAAAAACTGTTTTTT
CDR3aa: CATRDGASLGNEKLFF

abundance: -
v_gene: TRBV27
j_gene: TRBJ2-3
d_gene: -
CDR3nt: TGTGCCAGCAGTTTCGGGCCTTACGGAGGGTTAACAGATACGCAGTATTTT
CDR3aa: CASSFGPYGGLTDTQYF

abundance: -
v_gene: TRBV5-1
j_gene: TRBJ1-2
d_gene: -
CDR3nt: TGCGCCAGCGCACGTTTCCAGGTGGGCGATGGCTACACCTTC
CDR3aa: CASARFQVGDGYTF

abundance: -
v_gene: TRBV6-1
j_gene: TRBJ2-7
d_gene: TRBD2
CDR3nt: TGTGCCAGCAGTGACAGGACTAGCGGGGTCTACGAGCAGTACTTC
CDR3aa: CASSDRTSGVYEQYF

abundance: -
v_gene: TRBV29-1
j_gene: TRBJ2-1
d_gene: TRBD2
CDR3nt: TGCAGCGTCCGAGCGGGGTACAATGAGCAGTTCTTC
CDR3aa: CSVRAGYNEQFF

abundance: -
v_gene: TRBV6-5
j_gene: TRBJ2-3
d_gene: -
CDR3nt: TGTGCCAGCAGTTACAGGCTAGCAAGTGATACGCAGTATTTT
CDR3aa: CASSYRLASDTQYF

abundance: -
v_gene: TRBV15
j_gene: TRBJ2-4
d_gene: -
CDR3nt: TGTGCCACCAGGGGGTCCGGGAGCGACATTCAGTACTTC
CDR3aa: CATRGSGSDIQYF

abundance: -
v_gene: TRBV28
j_gene: TRBJ1-1
d_gene: -
CDR3nt: TGTGCCAGCACTCCCCTGGGGCAGAAAAACACTGAAGCTTTCTTT
CDR3aa: CASTPLGQKNTEAFF

abundance: -
v_gene: TRBV11-2
j_gene: TRBJ2-5
d_gene: TRBD2
CDR3nt: TGTGCCACCACACACGGACTAGCGGGGCGGGTGGGGGAGACCCAGTACTTC
CDR3aa: CATTHGLAGRVGETQYF

abundance: -
v_gene: TRBV6-5
j_gene: TRBJ1-5
d_gene: -
CDR3nt: TGTGCCAGCAGTGATCGGGTGCAGCCCCAGCATTTT
CDR3aa: CASSDRVQPQHF

abundance: once
v_gene: TRBV19
j_gene: TRBJ1-5
d_gene: -
CDR3nt: TGTGCCAGTAGTATTAGTACGGATAATCAGCCCCAGCATTTT
CDR3aa: CASSISTDNQPQHF

abundance: -
v_gene: TRBV6-1
j_gene: TRBJ2-6
d_gene: TRBD1
CDR3nt: TGTGCCAGCCAGACAGGGGCTGGGGCCAACGTCCTGACTTTC
CDR3aa: CASQTGAGANVLTF

abundance: -
v_gene: TRBV2
j_gene: TRBJ1-5
d_gene: -
CDR3nt: TGTGCCAGCAGTGAGTCGCGGTTTCAGCCCCAGCATTTT
CDR3aa: CASSESRFQPQHF

abundance: -
v_gene: TRBV5-6
j_gene: TRBJ2-1
d_gene: TRBD1
CDR3nt: TGTGCCAGCAGCTTGGTGGGACAGCCCAACAATGAGCAGTTCTTC
CDR3aa: CASSLVGQPNNEQFF

abundance: -
v_gene: TRBV7-6
j_gene: TRBJ2-1
d_gene: TRBD1
CDR3nt: TGTGCCAGCAGCCTCGGACAGGGTCATGAGGACAATGAGCAGTTCTTC
CDR3aa: CASSLGQGHEDNEQFF

abundance: -
v_gene: TRBV7-7
j_gene: TRBJ2-5
d_gene: TRBD1
CDR3nt: TGTGCCAGCAGCTTAGGGACAGGGATTGATGAGACCCAGTACTTC
CDR3aa: CASSLGTGIDETQYF

abundance: -
v_gene: TRBV11-2
j_gene: TRBJ2-7
d_gene: -
CDR3nt: TGTGCCAGCAGCCTCCGGAGCTACGAGCAGTACTTC
CDR3aa: CASSLRSYEQYF